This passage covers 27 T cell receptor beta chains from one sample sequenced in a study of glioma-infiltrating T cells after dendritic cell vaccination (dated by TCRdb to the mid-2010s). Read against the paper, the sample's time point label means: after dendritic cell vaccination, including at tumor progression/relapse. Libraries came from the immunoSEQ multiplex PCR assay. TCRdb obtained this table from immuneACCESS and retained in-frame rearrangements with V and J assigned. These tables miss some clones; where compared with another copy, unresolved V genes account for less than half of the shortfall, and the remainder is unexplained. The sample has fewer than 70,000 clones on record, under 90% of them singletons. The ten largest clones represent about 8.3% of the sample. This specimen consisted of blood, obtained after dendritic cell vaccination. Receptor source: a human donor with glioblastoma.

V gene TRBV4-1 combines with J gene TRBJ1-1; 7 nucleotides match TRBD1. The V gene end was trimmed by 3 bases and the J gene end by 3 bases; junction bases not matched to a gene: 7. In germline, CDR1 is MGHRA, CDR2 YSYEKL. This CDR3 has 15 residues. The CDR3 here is CASSHRDSLDTEAFF. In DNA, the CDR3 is TGCGCCAGCAGCCATAGGGACAGCTTGGACACTGAAGCTTTCTTT.

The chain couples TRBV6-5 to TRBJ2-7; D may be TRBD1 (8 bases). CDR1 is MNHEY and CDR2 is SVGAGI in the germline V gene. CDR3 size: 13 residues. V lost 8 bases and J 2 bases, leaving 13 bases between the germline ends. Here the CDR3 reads CASQQGGTYEQYF. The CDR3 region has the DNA TGTGCCAGCCAACAGGGGGGGACCTACGAGCAGTACTTC.

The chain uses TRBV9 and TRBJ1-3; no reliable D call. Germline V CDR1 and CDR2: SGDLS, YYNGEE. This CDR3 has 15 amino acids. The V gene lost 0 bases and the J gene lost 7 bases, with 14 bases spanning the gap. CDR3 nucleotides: TGTGCCAGCAGCGTAGAAGAACCAGACGGGAACACCATATATTTT. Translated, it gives CASSVEEPDGNTIYF.

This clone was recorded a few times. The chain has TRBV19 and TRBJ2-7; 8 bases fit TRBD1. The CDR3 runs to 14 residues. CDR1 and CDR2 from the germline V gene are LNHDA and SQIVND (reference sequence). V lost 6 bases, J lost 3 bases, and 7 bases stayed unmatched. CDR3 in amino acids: CASSLTGDSYEQYF. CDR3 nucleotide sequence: TGTGCCAGTAGCTTGACAGGGGACAGCTACGAGCAGTACTTC.

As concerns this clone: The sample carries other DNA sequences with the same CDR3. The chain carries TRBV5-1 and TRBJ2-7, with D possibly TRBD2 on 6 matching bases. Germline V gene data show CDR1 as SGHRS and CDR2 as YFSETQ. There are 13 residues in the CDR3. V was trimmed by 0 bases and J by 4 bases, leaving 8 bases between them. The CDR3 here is CASSLAGEYEQYF. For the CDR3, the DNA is TGCGCCAGCAGCTTGGCGGGGGAGTACGAGCAGTACTTC.

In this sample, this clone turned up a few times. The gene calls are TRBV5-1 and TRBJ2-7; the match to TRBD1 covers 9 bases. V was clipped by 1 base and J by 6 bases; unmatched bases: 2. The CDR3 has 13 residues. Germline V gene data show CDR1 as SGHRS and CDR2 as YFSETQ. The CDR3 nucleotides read TGCGCCAGCAGCTTGAACAGGGGGCTCGAGCAGTACTTC. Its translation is CASSLNRGLEQYF.

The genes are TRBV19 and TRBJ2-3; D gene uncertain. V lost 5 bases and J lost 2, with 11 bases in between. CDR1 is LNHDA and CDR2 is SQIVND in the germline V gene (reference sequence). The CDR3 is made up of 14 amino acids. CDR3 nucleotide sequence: TGTGCCAGTAGTGGGTCGGCGGCCACAGATACGCAGTATTTT. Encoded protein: CASSGSAATDTQYF.

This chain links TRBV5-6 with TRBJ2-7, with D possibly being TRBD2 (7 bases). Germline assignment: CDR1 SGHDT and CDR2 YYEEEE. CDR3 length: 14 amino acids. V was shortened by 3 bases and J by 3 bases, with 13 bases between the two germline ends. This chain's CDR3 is CASSWGRGGYEQYF. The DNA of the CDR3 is TGTGCCAGCAGCTGGGGGAGGGGGGGCTACGAGCAGTACTTC.

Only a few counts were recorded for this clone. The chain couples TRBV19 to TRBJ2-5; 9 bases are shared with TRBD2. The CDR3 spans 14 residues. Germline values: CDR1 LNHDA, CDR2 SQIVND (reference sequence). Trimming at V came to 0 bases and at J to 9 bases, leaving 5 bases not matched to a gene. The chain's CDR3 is CASSIDLAGGPQYF. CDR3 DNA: TGTGCCAGTAGTATAGATCTGGCGGGGGGGCCCCAGTACTTC.

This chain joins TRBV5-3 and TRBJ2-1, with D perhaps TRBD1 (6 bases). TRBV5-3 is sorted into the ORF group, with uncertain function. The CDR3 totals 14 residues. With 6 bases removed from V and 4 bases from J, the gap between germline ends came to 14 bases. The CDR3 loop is CARTSSGEYNEQFF. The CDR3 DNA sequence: TGTGCCAGAACGTCGTCAGGGGAGTACAATGAGCAGTTCTTC.

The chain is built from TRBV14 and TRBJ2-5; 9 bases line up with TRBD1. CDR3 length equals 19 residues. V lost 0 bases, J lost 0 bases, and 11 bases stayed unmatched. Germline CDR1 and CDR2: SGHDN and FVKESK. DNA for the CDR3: TGTGCCAGCAGCCAAGACCCTCAGTGGACAGGGGCTAACCAAGAGACCCAGTACTTC. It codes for CASSQDPQWTGANQETQYF.

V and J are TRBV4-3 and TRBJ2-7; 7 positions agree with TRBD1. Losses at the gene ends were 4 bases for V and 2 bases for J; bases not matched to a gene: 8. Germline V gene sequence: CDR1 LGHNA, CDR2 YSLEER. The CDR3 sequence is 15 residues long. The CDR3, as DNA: TGCGCCAGCAGCCGCGCACGGGACAGCACCTACGAGCAGTACTTC. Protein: CASSRARDSTYEQYF.

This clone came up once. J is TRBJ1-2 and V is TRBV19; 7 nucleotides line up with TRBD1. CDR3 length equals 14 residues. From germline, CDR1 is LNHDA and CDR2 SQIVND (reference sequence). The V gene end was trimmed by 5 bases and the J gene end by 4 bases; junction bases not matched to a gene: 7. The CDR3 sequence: CASSLPGTAYGYTF. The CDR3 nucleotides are TGTGCCAGTAGTCTACCCGGGACAGCCTATGGCTACACCTTC.

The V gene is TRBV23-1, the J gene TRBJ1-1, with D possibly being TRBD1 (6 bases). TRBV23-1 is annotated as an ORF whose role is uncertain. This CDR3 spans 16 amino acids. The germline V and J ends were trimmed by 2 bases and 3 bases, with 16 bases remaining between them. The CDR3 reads CASSQRAGVIDTEAFF. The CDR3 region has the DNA TGCGCCAGCAGTCAAAGGGCAGGGGTAATTGACACTGAAGCTTTCTTT.

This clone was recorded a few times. CDR3: CASSNRAGSGSPLHF. In nucleotides, the CDR3 is TGTGCCAGCAGCAATAGGGCGGGGAGTGGTTCACCCCTCCACTTT. The V gene is TRBV7-9, the J gene TRBJ1-6; D not resolved. V lost 5 bases and J lost 9, with 17 bases in between. CDR1 SEHNR and CDR2 FQNEAQ come from the germline V gene (reference sequence). CDR3 length equals 15 residues.

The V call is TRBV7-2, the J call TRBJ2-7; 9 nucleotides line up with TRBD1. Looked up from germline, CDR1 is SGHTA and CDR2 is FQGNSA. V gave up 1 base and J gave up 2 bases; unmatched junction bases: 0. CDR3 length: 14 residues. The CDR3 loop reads CASSLGQGAYEQYF. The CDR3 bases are TGTGCCAGCAGCTTAGGACAGGGGGCCTACGAGCAGTACTTC.

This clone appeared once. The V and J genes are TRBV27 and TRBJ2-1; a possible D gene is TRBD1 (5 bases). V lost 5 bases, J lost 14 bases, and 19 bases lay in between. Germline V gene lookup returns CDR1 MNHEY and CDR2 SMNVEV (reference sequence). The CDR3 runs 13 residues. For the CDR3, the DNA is TGTGCCAGCAGTCTCTCAGGGTTCAATAATGAGTTCTTC. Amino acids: CASSLSGFNNEFF.

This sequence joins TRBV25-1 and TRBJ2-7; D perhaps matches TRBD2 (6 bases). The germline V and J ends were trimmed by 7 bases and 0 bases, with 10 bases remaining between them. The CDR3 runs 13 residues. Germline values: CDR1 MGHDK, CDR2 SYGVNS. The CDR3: CASTLGSSYEQYF. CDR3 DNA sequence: TGTGCCAGCACTCTCGGGAGCTCCTACGAGCAGTACTTC.

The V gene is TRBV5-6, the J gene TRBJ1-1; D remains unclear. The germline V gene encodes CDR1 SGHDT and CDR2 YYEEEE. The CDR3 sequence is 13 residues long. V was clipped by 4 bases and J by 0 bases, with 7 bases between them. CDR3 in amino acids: CASSPNMNTEAFF. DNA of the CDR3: TGTGCCAGCAGCCCCAACATGAACACTGAAGCTTTCTTT.

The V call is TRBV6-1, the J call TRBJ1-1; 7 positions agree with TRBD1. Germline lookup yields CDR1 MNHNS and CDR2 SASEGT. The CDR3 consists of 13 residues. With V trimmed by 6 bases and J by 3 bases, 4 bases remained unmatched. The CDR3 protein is CASSDRDHTEAFF. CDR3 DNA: TGTGCCAGCAGCGACAGGGACCACACTGAAGCTTTCTTT.

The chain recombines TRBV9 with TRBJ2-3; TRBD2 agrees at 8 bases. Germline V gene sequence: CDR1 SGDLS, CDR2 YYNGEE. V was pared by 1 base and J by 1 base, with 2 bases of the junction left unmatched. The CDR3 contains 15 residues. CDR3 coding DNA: TGTGCCAGCAGCGTAAGGCGGGGGGGCACAGATACGCAGTATTTT. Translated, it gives CASSVRRGGTDTQYF.

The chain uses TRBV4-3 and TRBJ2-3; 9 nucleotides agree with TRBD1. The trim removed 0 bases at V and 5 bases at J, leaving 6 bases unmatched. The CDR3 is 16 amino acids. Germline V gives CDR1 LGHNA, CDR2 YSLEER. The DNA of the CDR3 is TGCGCCAGCAGCCAAGATCACAGGGGGCTGGGAGATACGCAGTATTTT. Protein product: CASSQDHRGLGDTQYF.

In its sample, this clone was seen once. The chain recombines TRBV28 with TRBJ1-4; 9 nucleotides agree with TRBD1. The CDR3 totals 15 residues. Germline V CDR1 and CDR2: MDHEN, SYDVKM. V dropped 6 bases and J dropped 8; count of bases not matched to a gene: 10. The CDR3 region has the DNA TGTGCCAGCAGCAAACCGGGACAGGGAGAGGAAAAACTGTTTTTT. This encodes CASSKPGQGEEKLFF.

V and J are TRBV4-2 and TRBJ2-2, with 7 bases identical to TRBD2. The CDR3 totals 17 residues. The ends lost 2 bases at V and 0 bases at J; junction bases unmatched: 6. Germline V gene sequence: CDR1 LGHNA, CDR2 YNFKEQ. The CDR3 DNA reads TGTGCCAGCAGCCAAAGACCTAGCGGCGCGAACACCGGGGAGCTGTTTTTT. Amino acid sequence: CASSQRPSGANTGELFF.

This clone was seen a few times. CDR3 DNA sequence: TGTGCCAGCATTGGGCCGACCCCTAGCGGGGGGGCCGGAGAGACCCAGTACTTC. Encoded protein: CASIGPTPSGGAGETQYF. V is TRBV2 and J is TRBJ2-5; 12 bases align to TRBD2. Germline lookup yields CDR1 SNHLY and CDR2 FYNNEI. The trim removed 7 bases at V and 4 bases at J, leaving 16 bases unmatched. The CDR3 is made up of 18 amino acids.

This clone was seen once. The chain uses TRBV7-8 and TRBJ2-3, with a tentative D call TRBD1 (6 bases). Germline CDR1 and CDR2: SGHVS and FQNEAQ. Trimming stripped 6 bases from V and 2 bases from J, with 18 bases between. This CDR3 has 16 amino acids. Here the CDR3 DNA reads TGTGCCAGCAGTCCTGTTCAGGGGTACTCCACAGATACGCAGTATTTT. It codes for CASSPVQGYSTDTQYF.

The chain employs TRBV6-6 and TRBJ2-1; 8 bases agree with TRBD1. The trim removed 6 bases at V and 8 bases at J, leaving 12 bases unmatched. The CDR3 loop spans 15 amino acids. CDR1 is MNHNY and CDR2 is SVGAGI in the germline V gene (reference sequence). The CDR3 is CASSPGGSRGDEQFF. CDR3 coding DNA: TGTGCCAGCAGCCCAGGGGGCTCCCGGGGCGATGAGCAGTTCTTC.